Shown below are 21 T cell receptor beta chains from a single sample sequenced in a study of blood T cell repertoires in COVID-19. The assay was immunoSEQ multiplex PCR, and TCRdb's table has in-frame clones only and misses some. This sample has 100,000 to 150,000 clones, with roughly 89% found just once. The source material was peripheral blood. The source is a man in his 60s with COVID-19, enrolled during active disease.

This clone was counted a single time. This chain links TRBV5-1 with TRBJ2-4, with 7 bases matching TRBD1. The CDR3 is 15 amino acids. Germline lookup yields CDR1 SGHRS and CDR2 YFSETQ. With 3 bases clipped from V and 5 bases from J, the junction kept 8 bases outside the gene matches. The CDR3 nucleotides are TGCGCCAGCAGCTACGACAGGGTGAGCGAAAACATTCAGTACTTC. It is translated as CASSYDRVSENIQYF.

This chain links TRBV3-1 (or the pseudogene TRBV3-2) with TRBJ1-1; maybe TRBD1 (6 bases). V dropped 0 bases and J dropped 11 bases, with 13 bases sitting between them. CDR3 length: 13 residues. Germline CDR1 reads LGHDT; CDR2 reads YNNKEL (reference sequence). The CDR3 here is CASSQDRGRRAFF. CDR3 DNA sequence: TGTGCCAGCAGCCAAGATAGGGGGAGAAGGGCTTTCTTT.

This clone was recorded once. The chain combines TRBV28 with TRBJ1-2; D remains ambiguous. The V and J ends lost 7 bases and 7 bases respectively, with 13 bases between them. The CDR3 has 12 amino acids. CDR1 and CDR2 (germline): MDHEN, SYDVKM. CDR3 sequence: CASTPTSVGYTF. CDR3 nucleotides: TGTGCCAGCACCCCTACCTCTGTTGGCTACACCTTC.

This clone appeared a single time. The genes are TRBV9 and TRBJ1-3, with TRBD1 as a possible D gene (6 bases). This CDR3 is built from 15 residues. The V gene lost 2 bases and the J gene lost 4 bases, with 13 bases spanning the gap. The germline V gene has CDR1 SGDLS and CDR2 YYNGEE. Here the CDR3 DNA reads TGTGCCAGCAGCGTTGACAGGCTGGGAGGAAACACCATATATTTT. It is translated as CASSVDRLGGNTIYF.

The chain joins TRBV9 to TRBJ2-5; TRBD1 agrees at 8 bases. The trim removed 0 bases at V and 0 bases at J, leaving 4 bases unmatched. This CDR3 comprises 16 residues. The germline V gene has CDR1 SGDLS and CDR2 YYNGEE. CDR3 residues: CASSVASGGDQETQYF. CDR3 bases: TGTGCCAGCAGCGTAGCTTCAGGGGGCGACCAAGAGACCCAGTACTTC. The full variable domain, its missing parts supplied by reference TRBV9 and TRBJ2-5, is DSGVTQTPKHLITATGQRVTLRCSPRSGDLSVYWYQQSLDQGLQFLIQYYNGEERAKGNILERFSAQQFPDLHSELNLSSLELGDSALYFCASSVASGGDQETQYFGPGTRLLVL.

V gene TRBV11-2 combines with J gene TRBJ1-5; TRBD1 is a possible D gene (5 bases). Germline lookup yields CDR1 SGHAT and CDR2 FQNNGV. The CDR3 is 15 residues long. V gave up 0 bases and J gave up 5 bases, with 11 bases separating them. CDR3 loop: CASSLDGAVYQPQHF. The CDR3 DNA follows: TGTGCCAGCAGCTTAGATGGGGCAGTATATCAGCCCCAGCATTTT.

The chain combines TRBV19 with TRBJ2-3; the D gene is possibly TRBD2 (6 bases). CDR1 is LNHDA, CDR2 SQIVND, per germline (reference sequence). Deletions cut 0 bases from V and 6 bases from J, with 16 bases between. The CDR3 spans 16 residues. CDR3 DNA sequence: TGTGCCAGTAGTATAGAGCGCGGGGAAGGTAGGGATACGCAGTATTTT. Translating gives CASSIERGEGRDTQYF.

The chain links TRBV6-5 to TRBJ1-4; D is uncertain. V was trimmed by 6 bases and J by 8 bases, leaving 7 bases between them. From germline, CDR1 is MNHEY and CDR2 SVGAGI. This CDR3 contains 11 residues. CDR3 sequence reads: CASRSREKLFF. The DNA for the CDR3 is TGTGCCAGCAGGAGCAGGGAAAAACTGTTTTTT.

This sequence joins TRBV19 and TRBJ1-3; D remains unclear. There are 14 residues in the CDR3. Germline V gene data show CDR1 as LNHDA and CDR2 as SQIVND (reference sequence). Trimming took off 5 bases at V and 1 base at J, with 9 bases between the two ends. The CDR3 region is CASSETGSGNTIYF. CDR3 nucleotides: TGTGCCAGTAGTGAAACGGGTTCTGGAAACACCATATATTTT.

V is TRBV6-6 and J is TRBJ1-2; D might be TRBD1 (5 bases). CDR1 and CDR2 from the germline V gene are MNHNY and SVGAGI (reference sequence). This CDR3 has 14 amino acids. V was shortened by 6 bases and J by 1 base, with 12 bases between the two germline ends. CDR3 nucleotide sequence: TGTGCCAGCAGCCTAACGACAGTTAACTATGGCTACACCTTC. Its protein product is CASSLTTVNYGYTF.

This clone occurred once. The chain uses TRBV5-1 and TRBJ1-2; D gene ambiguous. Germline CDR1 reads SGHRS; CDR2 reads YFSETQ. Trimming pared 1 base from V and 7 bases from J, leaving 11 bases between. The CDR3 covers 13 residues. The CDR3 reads CASSLTDSAGYTF. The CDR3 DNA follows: TGCGCCAGCAGCTTGACAGATTCGGCTGGCTACACCTTC. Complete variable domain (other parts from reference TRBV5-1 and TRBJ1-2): KAGVTQTPRYLIKTRGQQVTLSCSPISGHRSVSWYQQTPGQGLQFLFEYFSETQRNKGNFPGRFSGRQFSNSRSEMNVSTLELGDSALYLCASSLTDSAGYTFGSGTRLTVV.

As DNA, the CDR3 is TGCGCCAGCAGCCAAGACAGCGATCTTCGAAATTCACCCCTCCACTTT. It specifies CASSQDSDLRNSPLHF. The chain is built from TRBV4-1 and TRBJ1-6; D remains unclear. CDR3 length: 16 residues. Per the germline V gene, CDR1 is MGHRA and CDR2 is YSYEKL. Trimming took off 0 bases at V and 7 bases at J, with 13 bases between the two ends.

The DNA of the CDR3 is TGTGCCAGCAGTGAAAACAGGGGAACGCAGTATTTT. Translation: CASSENRGTQYF. The chain joins TRBV2 to TRBJ2-3, with TRBD1 matching over 7 bases. Germline CDR1 and CDR2: SNHLY and FYNNEI. V was pared by 2 bases and J by 9 bases, with 2 bases of the junction left unmatched. The CDR3 runs 12 residues. Together with reference TRBV2 and TRBJ2-3, the CDR3 gives the full variable domain: EPEVTQTPSHQVTQMGQEVILRCVPISNHLYFYWYRQILGQKVEFLVSFYNNEISEKSEIFDDQFSVERPDGSNFTLKIRSTKLEDSAMYFCASSENRGTQYFGPGTRLTVL.

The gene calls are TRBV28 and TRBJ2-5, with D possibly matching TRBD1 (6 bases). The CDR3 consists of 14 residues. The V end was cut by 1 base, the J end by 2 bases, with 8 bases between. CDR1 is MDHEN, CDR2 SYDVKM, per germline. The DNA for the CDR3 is TGTGCCAGCAGTTTATACGGACAGCAAGAGACCCAGTACTTC. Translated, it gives CASSLYGQQETQYF.

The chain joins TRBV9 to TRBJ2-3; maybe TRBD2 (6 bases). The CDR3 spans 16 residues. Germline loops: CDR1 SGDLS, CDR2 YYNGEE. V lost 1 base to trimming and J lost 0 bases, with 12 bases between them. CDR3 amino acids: CASSVLGGVSTDTQYF. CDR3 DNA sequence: TGTGCCAGCAGCGTATTGGGCGGGGTTAGCACAGATACGCAGTATTTT.

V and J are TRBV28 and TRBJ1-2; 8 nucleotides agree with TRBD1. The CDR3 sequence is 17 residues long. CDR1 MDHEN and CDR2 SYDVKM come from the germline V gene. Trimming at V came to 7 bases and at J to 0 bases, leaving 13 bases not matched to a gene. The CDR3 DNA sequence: TGTGCCAGCACCAAAGACAGGGGCAAAACCGCTAACTATGGCTACACCTTC. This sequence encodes CASTKDRGKTANYGYTF.

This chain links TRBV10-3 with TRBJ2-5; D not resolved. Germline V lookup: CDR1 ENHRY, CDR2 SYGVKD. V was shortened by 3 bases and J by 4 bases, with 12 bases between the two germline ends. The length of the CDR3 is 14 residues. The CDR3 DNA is TGTGCCATCAGTGACAGCGTAGAAGGAGAGACCCAGTACTTC. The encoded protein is CAISDSVEGETQYF.

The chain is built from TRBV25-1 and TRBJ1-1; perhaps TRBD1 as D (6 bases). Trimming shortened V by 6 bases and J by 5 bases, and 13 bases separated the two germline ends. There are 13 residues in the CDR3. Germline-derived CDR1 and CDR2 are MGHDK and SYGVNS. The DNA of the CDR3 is TGTGCCAGCAGGACCGGGGGGCGTACTGAAGCTTTCTTT. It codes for CASRTGGRTEAFF. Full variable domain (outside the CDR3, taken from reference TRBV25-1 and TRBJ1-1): EADIYQTPRYLVIGTGKKITLECSQTMGHDKMYWYQQDPGMELHLIHYSYGVNSTEKGDLSSESTVSRIRTEHFPLTLESARPSHTSQYLCASRTGGRTEAFFGQGTRLTVV.

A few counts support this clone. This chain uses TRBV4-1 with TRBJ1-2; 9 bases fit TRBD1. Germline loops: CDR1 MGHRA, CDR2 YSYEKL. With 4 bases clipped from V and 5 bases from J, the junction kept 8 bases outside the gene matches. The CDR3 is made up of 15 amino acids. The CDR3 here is CASSLQSGTGYGYTF. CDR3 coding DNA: TGCGCCAGCAGCCTCCAATCCGGGACAGGGTATGGCTACACCTTC.

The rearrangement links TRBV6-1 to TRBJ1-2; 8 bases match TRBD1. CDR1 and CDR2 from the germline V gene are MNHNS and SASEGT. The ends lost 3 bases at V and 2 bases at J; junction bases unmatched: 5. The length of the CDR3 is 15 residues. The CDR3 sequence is CASSEWTGPNYGYTF. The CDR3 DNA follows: TGTGCCAGCAGTGAGTGGACAGGGCCCAACTATGGCTACACCTTC.

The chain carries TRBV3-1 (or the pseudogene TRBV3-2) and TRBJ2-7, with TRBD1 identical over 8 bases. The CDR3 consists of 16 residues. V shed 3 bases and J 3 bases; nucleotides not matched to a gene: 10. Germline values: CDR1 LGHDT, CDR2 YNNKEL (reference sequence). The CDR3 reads CASSQEGQVGLYEQYF. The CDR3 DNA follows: TGTGCCAGCAGCCAGGAGGGACAGGTGGGTCTCTACGAGCAGTACTTC.